This T cell receptor beta chain was captured in a study of shared clonotypes between healthy human individuals. The length of the CDR3 is 15 residues. Germline V CDR1 and CDR2: KGHSH, LQKENI. V lost 3 bases, J lost 3 bases, and 6 bases stayed unmatched. This clone was detected only a few times. No antigen is known for it. Without sorting, samples used tens of millions of PBMCs for genomic DNA. Researchers sequenced unsorted PBMC DNA using ten immunoSEQ deep assay plates. As handled by the study authors: Filtering differed because ImmunoSEQ produced junction-only sequences that carried no quality scores. Data came from immunoSEQ multiplex PCR; TCRdb stores just in-frame clones and leaves some out. That table is the source of V, J and clone size, and D and trimming were worked out from the DNA. Here the sample spans about 510,000 clones, around 79% being singletons. The study's findings and limits: Limited genetic and exposure-history diversity came from having few donors.

Specimen: PBMCs. The chain uses TRBV18 and TRBJ1-1; 8 bases are shared with TRBD1. The TCR comes from a woman aged 40 to 50 in good health. Some clones in this sample may be carry-over from other donors' samples. In nucleotides, the CDR3 is TGTGCCAGCTCACCCAGGGGGCAAGATCACACTGAAGCTTTCTTT. This encodes CASSPRGQDHTEAFF. Drawing the rest from reference TRBV18 and TRBJ1-1, the complete variable domain is NAGVMQNPRHLVRRRGQEARLRCSPMKGHSHVYWYRQLPEEGLKFMVYLQKENIIDESGMPKERFSAEFPKEGPSILRIQQVVRGDSAAYFCASSPRGQDHTEAFFGQGTRLTVV.